These 13 T cell receptor beta chains originate from one sample sequenced in a study of CD8+ T cells in alopecia areata (dated 2018 in TCRdb). The time point label on this specimen signifies: around 28 days on oral tofacitinib. Read against the paper, the sample's treatment or condition label means: oral pan-JAK inhibitor, 5-10 mg twice daily. The library was produced with the immunoSEQ multiplex PCR assay. For TCR sequencing, RNA was extracted from every sample and reverse transcribed into cDNA to serve as template. In TCRdb, the immuneACCESS table is reduced to in-frame sequences with V and J assigned. These tables do not hold every clone; where another copy was compared, an unresolved V gene accounts for under half, and the others remain unexplained. The sample table records about 140,000 clones; 86% of these occur just once. The ten largest clones add up to roughly 13% of the sample. This specimen consisted of CD8+ T cells sorted from blood, obtained at week 4, from a patient treated with tofacitinib. All receptors derive from a human donor with alopecia areata.

V gene TRBV5-1 combines with J gene TRBJ1-2, with a tentative D call TRBD1 (6 bases). Germline V gives CDR1 SGHRS, CDR2 YFSETQ. Trimming removed 1 base from V and 2 bases from J, with 15 bases in between. The CDR3 is 16 amino acids. The CDR3 nucleotides are TGCGCCAGCAGCTTGAGGGGGACACCCTTAAACTATGGCTACACCTTC. It encodes CASSLRGTPLNYGYTF. Supplemented by reference TRBV5-1 and TRBJ1-2, the full variable domain reads KAGVTQTPRYLIKTRGQQVTLSCSPISGHRSVSWYQQTPGQGLQFLFEYFSETQRNKGNFPGRFSGRQFSNSRSEMNVSTLELGDSALYLCASSLRGTPLNYGYTFGSGTRLTVV.

The rearrangement links TRBV29-1 to TRBJ1-2; the match to TRBD1 covers 7 bases. This CDR3 is built from 12 residues. The V and J ends lost 7 bases and 3 bases, in that order; junction bases with no gene match: 5. Germline-derived CDR1 and CDR2 are SQVTM and ANQGSEA. CDR3 residues: CSAWGTDYGYTF. The CDR3 DNA sequence: TGCAGCGCCTGGGGGACAGACTATGGCTACACCTTC. Supplemented by reference TRBV29-1 and TRBJ1-2, the full variable domain reads SAVISQKPSRDICQRGTSLTIQCQVDSQVTMMFWYRQQPGQSLTLIATANQGSEATYESGFVIDKFPISRPNLTFSTLTVSNMSPEDSSIYLCSAWGTDYGYTFGSGTRLTVV.

Written as DNA, the CDR3 is TGCGCCAGCAGTCGAACTAGCGGGGCTAACCAAGAGACCCAGTACTTC. Amino acids: CASSRTSGANQETQYF. V gene TRBV4-1 combines with J gene TRBJ2-5, with TRBD2 matching 10 bases. This CDR3 is built from 16 residues. The ends lost 6 bases at V and 0 bases at J; junction bases unmatched: 7. Germline V gives CDR1 MGHRA, CDR2 YSYEKL.

V gene TRBV27 combines with J gene TRBJ2-5; D unresolved. This CDR3 is built from 13 residues. Trimming left V 8 bases short and J 9 bases short, with 19 bases between. In germline, CDR1 is MNHEY, CDR2 SMNVEV (reference sequence). In DNA form, the CDR3 reads TGTGCCAGCGCCCGGTGGCAGTCCGAGGCCCAGTACTTC. Amino acid sequence: CASARWQSEAQYF.

This clone appeared once. V usage is TRBV29-1 and J usage is TRBJ1-1; D perhaps matches TRBD1 (6 bases). The CDR3 has 12 amino acids. The V and J ends lost 7 bases and 5 bases respectively, with 14 bases between them. CDR1 SQVTM and CDR2 ANQGSEA come from the germline V gene. The CDR3 here is CSEGGGTTEAFF. CDR3 nucleotide sequence: TGCAGCGAAGGAGGGGGAACAACTGAAGCTTTCTTT.

This clone appeared a single time. J is TRBJ2-1 and V is TRBV5-4; TRBD2 is a possible D gene (5 bases). V was pared by 2 bases and J by 2 bases, with 14 bases between. This CDR3 is built from 16 residues. Germline assignment: CDR1 SGHNT and CDR2 YYREEE (reference sequence). As DNA, the CDR3 is TGTGCCAGCAGCTTAATGGGCGGGCGCACCTACAATGAGCAGTTCTTC. It encodes CASSLMGGRTYNEQFF. The complete variable domain, with remaining parts taken from reference TRBV5-4 and TRBJ2-1, reads ETGVTQSPTHLIKTRGQQVTLRCSSQSGHNTVSWYQQALGQGPQFIFQYYREEENGRGNFPPRFSGLQFPNYSSELNVNALELDDSALYLCASSLMGGRTYNEQFFGPGTRLTVL.

The chain links TRBV2 to TRBJ2-3; TRBD2 matches 9 bases. Germline V CDR1 and CDR2: SNHLY, FYNNEI. The CDR3 loop spans 16 amino acids. J gave up 2 bases and V 4 bases, and 7 bases lay outside the gene matches. DNA of the CDR3: TGTGCCAGCAGTGTTGCTAGCGGGGACTTCACAGATACGCAGTATTTT. This codes for CASSVASGDFTDTQYF.

V is TRBV7-6 and J is TRBJ2-3, with 7 bases that match TRBD1. Germline loops: CDR1 SGHVS, CDR2 FNYEAQ. This CDR3 comprises 17 residues. V was clipped by 5 bases and J by 2 bases; unmatched bases: 13. The CDR3 region is CASSPMAGGAATDTQYF. The DNA of the CDR3 is TGTGCCAGCAGCCCCATGGCAGGGGGTGCGGCCACAGATACGCAGTATTTT. The full variable domain, its missing parts supplied by reference TRBV7-6 and TRBJ2-3, is GAGVSQSPRYKVTKRGQDVALRCDPISGHVSLYWYRQALGQGPEFLTYFNYEAQQDKSGLPNDRFSAERPEGSISTLTIQRTEQRDSAMYRCASSPMAGGAATDTQYFGPGTRLTVL.

The rearrangement links TRBV27 to TRBJ2-7, with a weak D call TRBD1 (5 bases). The CDR3 has 14 residues. Germline CDR1 MNHEY, CDR2 SMNVEV (reference sequence). Trimming took 3 bases from V and 2 from J, leaving 11 bases between them. CDR3 sequence (DNA): TGTGCCAGCAGTTTCTCCGACAGCACCTACGAGCAGTACTTC. Encoded protein: CASSFSDSTYEQYF.

The chain employs TRBV5-1 and TRBJ2-6, with unresolved D. This CDR3 is built from 15 residues. Trimming pared 1 base from V and 0 bases from J, leaving 5 bases between. Germline assignment: CDR1 SGHRS and CDR2 YFSETQ. CDR3 protein: CASSLMPSGANVLTF. CDR3 bases: TGCGCCAGCAGCTTGATGCCCTCTGGGGCCAACGTCCTGACTTTC.

The rearrangement links TRBV6-5 to TRBJ1-2; D uncertain. The CDR3 contains 14 residues. V lost 4 bases and J lost 2, with 11 bases in between. Germline CDR1 is MNHEY and CDR2 is SVGAGI. CDR3 coding DNA: TGTGCCAGCAGTTCGTGGGGTGCGAACTATGGCTACACCTTC. Amino acids: CASSSWGANYGYTF.

The rearrangement links TRBV2 to TRBJ1-2; 8 bases align to TRBD1. V was clipped by 8 bases and J by 4 bases; unmatched bases: 3. The CDR3 has 12 residues. The V gene's germline CDR1 is SNHLY and CDR2 FYNNEI. CDR3 coding DNA: TGTGCCAGCCAGGACAGGGTCTATGGCTACACCTTC. Translated: CASQDRVYGYTF.

The sample holds one count of this clone. J is TRBJ2-7 and V is TRBV5-6; D possibly corresponds to TRBD1 (6 bases). The germline CDR1 and CDR2 sequences are SGHDT and YYEEEE. CDR3 length: 14 residues. V was pared by 1 base and J by 6 bases, with 14 bases between. The CDR3 protein is CASSLYREIREQYF. CDR3 nucleotide sequence: TGTGCCAGCAGCTTGTACAGGGAGATCCGCGAGCAGTACTTC. The variable domain in full, completed from reference TRBV5-6 and TRBJ2-7, reads DAGVTQSPTHLIKTRGQQVTLRCSPKSGHDTVSWYQQALGQGPQFIFQYYEEEERQRGNFPDRFSGHQFPNYSSELNVNALLLGDSALYLCASSLYREIREQYFGPGTRLTVT.